The clone carrying this TCR beta chain is labeled medium-sized. Its antigen is still unknown. This sample is part of a study of spatial heterogeneity in lung cancer. Study overall: Each distinct TCR and UMI combination averaged more than ten appearances in raw reads. Points from the study as a whole: Tumoral mutation counts were tracked by counts of expanded intratumoral alpha and beta TCRs.

V shed 4 bases and J shed 6 bases, with 16 bases lying between them. Germline V gene data show CDR1 as SGHTA and CDR2 as FQGNSA. The CDR3 contains 14 residues. Time point indicated: sample taken at primary tumor resection. There were approximately 69 donors, all of them untreated patients with early-stage non-small cell lung cancer. Every TCR cDNA molecule carried a tag that served as a unique molecular identifier. TCRdb redid the calling of the 5' RACE reads with MiXCR, one entry per CDR3 protein. Of a few thousand distinct CDR3 sequences listed, around a sixth are singletons. The chain employs TRBV7-2 and TRBJ2-7, with D perhaps matching TRBD2 (5 bases). This TCR was recovered from a male donor with early-stage non-small cell lung cancer. The specimen comprised lung tumor tissue, sampled at surgery. The CDR3 sequence is CASSSAAADVEQYF. The CDR3 coding sequence is TGTGCCAGCAGCTCCGCAGCGGCGGACGTCGAGCAGTACTTC.